Shown below are 27 T cell receptor beta chains from a single sample sequenced in a study of regulatory T cells in long-lasting Graves disease. Assembly of TCR beta libraries relied on iRepertoire HTBI primers together with Arm-PCR of CDR3 regions. TCRdb recomputed calls from the multiplex PCR reads with MiXCR, one row per CDR3 protein. The repertoire consists of 650,000 to 700,000 distinct CDR3 sequences, with approximately 29% occurring once and the leading ten covering under 50%. The time point was: persistent/refractory GD, antithyroid drugs over 5 years with positive TRAb. The TCR library was prepared using RNA isolated from PBMCs. The sequenced sample was peripheral blood mononuclear cells (PBMCs), obtained when the disease was refractory, from a patient treated with antithyroid drugs. The receptor set was obtained from a female donor with Graves disease.

The genes are TRBV5-1 and TRBJ2-5, with TRBD2 matching 9 bases. The CDR3 is 17 residues long. The ends lost 4 bases at V and 2 bases at J; junction bases unmatched: 12. Germline CDR1 reads SGHRS; CDR2 reads YFSETQ. The CDR3 sequence is CASSPPSGRPEQETQYF. The CDR3 nucleotides read TGCGCCAGCAGCCCACCGAGCGGGAGGCCGGAACAAGAGACCCAGTACTTC.

The J gene is TRBJ2-7, the V gene TRBV4-1; perhaps TRBD2 as D (6 bases). The V end was cut by 3 bases, the J end by 8 bases, with 14 bases between. The CDR3 is 13 residues long. Per germline, CDR1 MGHRA and CDR2 YSYEKL. CDR3 residues: CASSQGLAFQQYF. In nucleotides, the CDR3 is TGCGCCAGCAGCCAGGGCCTAGCGTTCCAGCAGTACTTC.

This CDR3 is CSARDTRGSETQYF. The CDR3 DNA reads TGCAGTGCTAGGGACACCAGGGGATCGGAGACCCAGTACTTC. This sequence joins TRBV20-1 and TRBJ2-5; tentative D call: TRBD1 (6 bases). Trimming took off 3 bases at V and 5 bases at J, with 16 bases between the two ends. Germline CDR1 DFQATT, CDR2 SNEGSKA (reference sequence). The CDR3 loop spans 14 amino acids.

This clonotype showed up just once. A much larger clone lies a single base off, so this may be a read error. The chain uses TRBV11-2 and TRBJ1-6; D may be TRBD1 (5 bases). Germline V gene data show CDR1 as SGHAT and CDR2 as FQNNGV. V shed 3 bases and J shed 8 bases, with 11 bases lying between them. The CDR3 runs 14 residues. The CDR3 loop is CASSLGVEDSPLHF. DNA for the CDR3: TGTGCCAGCAGCTTGGGGGTGGAGGATTCACCCCTCCACTTT.

The chain uses TRBV6-5 and TRBJ1-5, with D tentatively TRBD1 (5 bases). In germline, CDR1 is MNHEY, CDR2 SVGAGI. V was shortened by 0 bases and J by 0 bases, with 9 bases between the two germline ends. The CDR3 loop spans 16 amino acids. CDR3 loop: CASSYSTGPSNQPQHF. CDR3 bases: TGTGCCAGCAGTTACTCGACGGGGCCTAGCAATCAGCCCCAGCATTTT.

This clonotype was counted between two and nine times. The chain has TRBV19 and TRBJ1-2; perhaps TRBD1 as D (6 bases). Germline assignment: CDR1 LNHDA and CDR2 SQIVND (reference sequence). Trimming took 3 bases from V and 5 from J, leaving 13 bases between them. CDR3 length: 14 amino acids. DNA of the CDR3: TGTGCCAGTAGTATGGACAGCCAGAGGTATGGCTACACCTTC. Protein: CASSMDSQRYGYTF.

J is TRBJ2-5 and V is TRBV9, with 8 bases matching TRBD2. The CDR3 covers 16 residues. With 0 bases clipped from V and 5 bases from J, the junction kept 9 bases outside the gene matches. Germline V CDR1 and CDR2: SGDLS, YYNGEE. Written as DNA, the CDR3 is TGTGCCAGCAGCGTAGAGCCGGGAGGGCTCCGGGAGACCCAGTACTTC. Protein product: CASSVEPGGLRETQYF.

This clonotype turned up a few times. The chain has TRBV7-3 and TRBJ2-2, with D perhaps TRBD2 (5 bases). The CDR3 covers 16 residues. Trimming left V 3 bases short and J 5 bases short, with 16 bases between. Germline CDR1 reads SGHTA; CDR2 reads FQGTGA. CDR3 DNA: TGTGCCAGCAGCTTTGGTCGGACGACGGGAACCGGGGAGCTGTTTTTT. Its protein is CASSFGRTTGTGELFF. The entire variable domain, with the rest obtained from reference TRBV7-3 and TRBJ2-2, is as follows: GAGVSQTPSNKVTEKGKYVELRCDPISGHTALYWYRQSLGQGPEFLIYFQGTGAADDSGLPNDRFFAVRPEGSVSTLKIQRTERGDSAVYLCASSFGRTTGTGELFFGEGSRLTVL.

This clonotype was seen a few times. This chain connects TRBV6-1 to TRBJ2-2; D is uncertain. V lost 9 bases to trimming and J lost 5 bases, with 10 bases between them. The CDR3 extends over 12 amino acids. Germline CDR1 and CDR2: MNHNS and SASEGT. The CDR3 DNA reads TGTGCCAGTGCCCCCCGGACCGGGGAGCTGTTTTTT. Translating it yields CASAPRTGELFF.

This clonotype has more than one count but fewer than ten. CDR3 protein: CSADRGQGASEAFF. The CDR3 DNA reads TGCAGCGCAGACCGTGGGCAGGGGGCCAGTGAAGCTTTCTTT. The V call is TRBV29-1, the J call TRBJ1-1, with 8 bases aligning to TRBD1. In germline, CDR1 is SQVTM, CDR2 ANQGSEA. V gave up 7 bases and J gave up 7 bases; unmatched junction bases: 14. The CDR3 extends over 14 amino acids.

This clonotype was detected only a few times. The rearrangement joins TRBV5-1 to TRBJ2-7, with TRBD2 identical over 7 bases. There are 14 residues in the CDR3. Germline loops: CDR1 SGHRS, CDR2 YFSETQ. The J segment lost 5 bases and the V segment lost 4 bases, leaving 9 bases of the junction unmatched. CDR3 in amino acids: CASSLKRDVNEQYF. CDR3 bases: TGCGCCAGCAGCCTTAAGCGGGATGTCAACGAGCAGTACTTC.

There are many counts of this clonotype. This chain links TRBV28 with TRBJ2-7, with D perhaps TRBD1 (6 bases). V was shortened by 10 bases and J by 3 bases, with 13 bases between the two germline ends. Germline CDR1 and CDR2: MDHEN and SYDVKM. The CDR3 length is 12 residues. CDR3 sequence reads: CAISGHIYEQYF. The CDR3 DNA reads TGTGCCATTTCGGGACACATCTACGAGCAGTACTTC.

This chain uses TRBV12-5 with TRBJ2-1; D is ambiguous. V lost 6 bases to trimming and J lost 6 bases, with 12 bases between them. CDR3 length equals 13 residues. Germline V gene lookup returns CDR1 LGHNT and CDR2 FRNRAP. CDR3 DNA sequence: TGTGCTAGTGGGTCGGGCCCAGGCAATGAGCAGTTCTTC. Translating gives CASGSGPGNEQFF.

The V gene is TRBV18, the J gene TRBJ1-1, with D hard to call. The CDR3 consists of 16 residues. V lost 2 bases and J lost 0, with 13 bases in between. Germline assignment: CDR1 KGHSH and CDR2 LQKENI. CDR3 coding DNA: TGTGCCAGCTCACCAGCTGTTTTGGGATTGAACACTGAAGCTTTCTTT. Its translation: CASSPAVLGLNTEAFF. The full variable domain, in which reference TRBV18 and TRBJ1-1 provide the parts outside the CDR3, is NAGVMQNPRHLVRRRGQEARLRCSPMKGHSHVYWYRQLPEEGLKFMVYLQKENIIDESGMPKERFSAEFPKEGPSILRIQQVVRGDSAAYFCASSPAVLGLNTEAFFGQGTRLTVV.

This clonotype was detected many times. The V and J genes are TRBV6-5 and TRBJ2-7, with D perhaps matching TRBD1 (5 bases). The CDR3 runs 14 residues. The V end was cut by 2 bases, the J end by 3 bases, with 11 bases between. Germline CDR1 and CDR2: MNHEY and SVGAGI. The CDR3 nucleotides read TGTGCCAGCAGTTACGATGGACACCTCTACGAGCAGTACTTC. Translation gives CASSYDGHLYEQYF.

This chain links TRBV7-3 with TRBJ2-7; 14 bases align to TRBD2. The trim removed 6 bases at V and 5 bases at J, leaving 3 bases unmatched. This CDR3 has 14 amino acids. The V gene's germline CDR1 is SGHTA and CDR2 FQGTGA. CDR3 protein: CASRRLAGGDEQYF. CDR3 DNA: TGTGCCAGCAGAAGACTAGCGGGAGGGGACGAGCAGTACTTC.

The chain employs TRBV19 and TRBJ1-1, with D possibly TRBD1 on 6 matching bases. The CDR3 is made up of 17 amino acids. CDR1 LNHDA and CDR2 SQIVND come from the germline V gene (reference sequence). Trimming stripped 5 bases from V and 2 bases from J, with 21 bases between. The CDR3 spells CASSSSGTLIRNTEAFF. In DNA, the CDR3 is TGTGCCAGTAGTTCATCCGGGACATTAATCCGAAACACTGAAGCTTTCTTT.

J is TRBJ2-5 and V is TRBV6-5; 12 bases align to TRBD2. CDR1 is MNHEY, CDR2 SVGAGI, per germline. This CDR3 is built from 18 residues. Germline trimming cut 2 bases from V and 0 bases from J; bases unmatched to any gene: 7. Here the CDR3 reads CASSYTSGRNLYQETQYF. The CDR3 nucleotides are TGTGCCAGCAGTTACACTAGCGGGAGGAACTTGTACCAAGAGACCCAGTACTTC.

This clonotype was counted a few times. DNA for the CDR3: TGCAGCGTTGAAGAGCTGCCCGGGGACGAGCAGTACTTC. This codes for CSVEELPGDEQYF. V and J are TRBV29-1 and TRBJ2-7; perhaps TRBD2 as D (5 bases). The V and J ends lost 0 bases and 5 bases respectively, with 11 bases between them. Germline assignment: CDR1 SQVTM and CDR2 ANQGSEA. The length of the CDR3 is 13 residues.

This clonotype has just a few counts. The CDR3 spells CSARTGGRGQPQHF. The CDR3 DNA follows: TGCAGTGCTAGGACAGGTGGGCGTGGTCAGCCCCAGCATTTT. The chain links TRBV20-1 to TRBJ1-5, with a weak D call TRBD1 (6 bases). Germline CDR1 DFQATT, CDR2 SNEGSKA (reference sequence). Trimming left V 3 bases short and J 6 bases short, with 15 bases between. The CDR3 is 14 residues long.

This clonotype occurred many times. This chain connects TRBV11-3 to TRBJ1-3; D is uncertain. Per the germline V gene, CDR1 is SGHNT and CDR2 is YENEEA. The V and J ends lost 0 bases and 2 bases respectively, with 8 bases between them. This CDR3 contains 15 residues. The CDR3 loop is CASSLDGVAGNTIYF. The CDR3 DNA is TGTGCCAGCAGCTTAGATGGGGTCGCTGGAAACACCATATATTTT.

At least ten counts were recorded for this clonotype. The rearrangement links TRBV18 to TRBJ1-4, with 10 positions matching TRBD1. The CDR3 covers 14 residues. The trim removed 3 bases at V and 7 bases at J, leaving 2 bases unmatched. From germline, CDR1 is KGHSH and CDR2 LQKENI. For the CDR3, the DNA is TGTGCCAGCTCACCCCGGGACAGGGGTGAAAAACTGTTTTTT. This sequence encodes CASSPRDRGEKLFF.

This clonotype was observed a few times. This chain's CDR3 is CASSYWGRSTEAFF. CDR3 nucleotides: TGTGCCAGCAGTTACTGGGGGCGGAGTACTGAAGCTTTCTTT. The chain couples TRBV6-5 to TRBJ1-1; a possible D gene is TRBD1 (6 bases). Germline V lookup: CDR1 MNHEY, CDR2 SVGAGI. The CDR3 length is 14 residues. Trimming left V 1 base short and J 5 bases short, with 11 bases between.

This rearrangement joins TRBV30 to TRBJ2-5; 8 nucleotides match TRBD2. The V segment lost 8 bases and the J segment 3 bases; nucleotides outside the gene matches: 8. The CDR3 extends over 13 amino acids. Germline-derived CDR1 and CDR2 are GTSNPN and SVGIG (reference sequence). This CDR3 is CAGQRAGEETQYF. The CDR3 nucleotides are TGTGCCGGGCAGAGAGCGGGGGAAGAGACCCAGTACTTC.

The chain links TRBV11-2 to TRBJ2-3; no clear D gene. The germline V gene encodes CDR1 SGHAT and CDR2 FQNNGV. Trimming removed 6 bases from V and 3 bases from J, with 19 bases in between. This CDR3 has 16 residues. The CDR3, as DNA: TGTGCCAGCAGGTCTAGGGCCGGTAGGGCGACAGATACGCAGTATTTT. Translation gives CASRSRAGRATDTQYF.

This clonotype occurred a few times. The DNA of the CDR3 is TGTGCCAGCAGTCCCGACAGGGGCGCTGAAAAACTGTTTTTT. It specifies CASSPDRGAEKLFF. The chain links TRBV6-1 to TRBJ1-4, with 8 bases identical to TRBD1. V lost 5 bases, J lost 7 bases, and 6 bases stayed unmatched. Germline CDR1 reads MNHNS; CDR2 reads SASEGT. The CDR3 sequence is 14 residues long.

A few counts support this clonotype. This sequence joins TRBV28 and TRBJ1-1; unclear D gene. The CDR3 length is 14 residues. Germline V gives CDR1 MDHEN, CDR2 SYDVKM. The ends were cut back, 3 bases at V and 1 base at J, with 9 bases in the middle. The CDR3 region has the DNA TGTGCCAGCAGTTTCGCGGCTAGGAACACTGAAGCTTTCTTT. Translation gives CASSFAARNTEAFF.